This entry describes one T cell receptor beta chain. Using a J-beta primer mix together with a sample-barcoded 5' primer, a second PCR was run for about 7 to 12 cycles. The authors tagged each cDNA molecule using a template-switch adaptor with 12 random nucleotides. The yield of each sample was at least 2.5 million CDR3-containing paired-end reads. Each CDR3 protein is one row after TCRdb ran MiXCR on the 5' RACE reads. The table lists some 900,000 distinct CDR3 sequences, roughly 48% of them singletons. The entry originates in a study of blood T cells in healthy people across ages. It was roughly 10 milliliters of peripheral blood that were drawn from each donor. No fewer than 5.5 micrograms of total RNA were isolated from every sample. CDR3 size: 14 residues. The ends were cut back, 5 bases at V and 1 base at J, with 11 bases in the middle. CDR1 is DFQATT and CDR2 is SNEGSKA in the germline V gene (reference sequence).

The V call is TRBV20-1, the J call TRBJ2-2, with D maybe TRBD2 (6 bases). This TCR came from a man under 40 in good health. The sequencing input was blood. In DNA form, the CDR3 reads TGCAGTGCTGCCTGGGACTTGAACACCGGGGAGCTGTTTTTT. Its translation is CSAAWDLNTGELFF.